One sample yielded the 25 T cell receptor beta chains listed below, sequenced in a study of control samples from healthy donors and cancer patients. Profiled with immunoSEQ multiplex PCR; TCRdb holds only in-frame clones, not every one. The sample consists of some 140,000 clones, around nine tenths of them appearing once. The sample consisted of blood. These receptors all come from a man aged 30-40 years in good health.

This chain links TRBV18 with TRBJ2-3; D is unclear. Trimming stripped 5 bases from V and 4 bases from J, with 7 bases between. The CDR3 length is 12 residues. Germline CDR1 and CDR2: KGHSH and LQKENI. CDR3 in amino acids: CASSTSPDTQYF. The CDR3 DNA reads as TGTGCCAGCTCAACTTCTCCAGATACGCAGTATTTT. Based on the CDR3 plus reference TRBV18 and TRBJ2-3, the full variable domain is NAGVMQNPRHLVRRRGQEARLRCSPMKGHSHVYWYRQLPEEGLKFMVYLQKENIIDESGMPKERFSAEFPKEGPSILRIQQVVRGDSAAYFCASSTSPDTQYFGPGTRLTVL.

The genes are TRBV21-1 and TRBJ1-2. TRBV21-1 is marked as a pseudogene. This CDR3 region has 15 residues. CDR3 nucleotides: TGTGCCAGCAGCAAAAAAAGTAGGCAGAACTATGGCTACACCTTC. As protein: CASSKKSRQNYGYTF.

This chain links TRBV11-2 with TRBJ2-7; possible D gene TRBD1, 6 bases. Trimming cost V 3 bases and J 4 bases, with 13 bases left between them. This CDR3 has 14 residues. Germline lookup yields CDR1 SGHAT and CDR2 FQNNGV. The CDR3 DNA sequence: TGTGCCAGCAGCTTGCCCACAGGGCTATACGAGCAGTACTTC. Translating it yields CASSLPTGLYEQYF.

This clone was detected a few times. This chain links TRBV28 with TRBJ1-5; D possibly corresponds to TRBD1 (6 bases). This CDR3 is 14 amino acids long. The germline V gene encodes CDR1 MDHEN and CDR2 SYDVKM. Trimming pared 6 bases from V and 3 bases from J, leaving 12 bases between. The CDR3 loop is CASSPPGANQPQHF. The DNA for the CDR3 is TGTGCCAGCAGCCCCCCAGGGGCCAATCAGCCCCAGCATTTT.

This clone is a singleton in its sample. The V and J genes are TRBV11-2 and TRBJ1-2; D is ambiguous. Trimming took off 1 base at V and 6 bases at J, with 9 bases between the two ends. The length of the CDR3 is 13 residues. Germline CDR1 and CDR2: SGHAT and FQNNGV. CDR3 bases: TGTGCCAGCAGCTTAGCGCTCGACGATGGCTACACCTTC. It is translated as CASSLALDDGYTF.

The chain employs TRBV27 and TRBJ2-5; 9 bases align to TRBD2. Trimming took 6 bases from V and 4 from J; bases not matched to a gene: 24. This CDR3 spans 20 amino acids. Germline V gene data show CDR1 as MNHEY and CDR2 as SMNVEV (reference sequence). The CDR3 nucleotides read TGTGCCAGCAGGCCAGCTCCGGGACGAGAGGCGGGAGGGGCTGGAGAGACCCAGTACTTC. It translates to CASRPAPGREAGGAGETQYF.

The rearrangement joins TRBV4-2 to TRBJ2-5; 10 bases are shared with TRBD2. The CDR3 has 16 amino acids. V lost 1 base and J lost 5; bases outside the gene matches: 7. Germline V gene data show CDR1 as LGHNA and CDR2 as YNFKEQ. The CDR3 DNA sequence: TGTGCCAGCAGCCAAGGGCCTAGCGGGAGTGTGGAGACCCAGTACTTC. It is translated as CASSQGPSGSVETQYF.

CDR3 nucleotide sequence: TGTGCCAGCAGCCCGGAGCGGGAACAAGAGACCCAGTACTTC. Translating it yields CASSPEREQETQYF. J is TRBJ2-5 and V is TRBV7-3, with 7 bases aligning to TRBD2. J gave up 2 bases and V 5 bases, and 5 bases lay outside the gene matches. The germline gives CDR1 SGHTA, CDR2 FQGTGA. This CDR3 comprises 14 residues.

The chain links TRBV30 to TRBJ1-6; TRBD1 is a possible D gene (5 bases). Per the germline V gene, CDR1 is GTSNPN and CDR2 is SVGIG (reference sequence). The germline V and J ends were trimmed by 0 bases and 9 bases, with 12 bases remaining between them. The CDR3 is made up of 14 amino acids. The CDR3 protein is CAWSVLDSVSPLHF. In nucleotides, the CDR3 is TGTGCCTGGAGTGTACTTGACAGCGTTTCACCCCTCCACTTT. The variable domain in full, with the rest retrieved from reference TRBV30 and TRBJ1-6, is SQTIHQWPATLVQPVGSPLSLECTVEGTSNPNLYWYRQAAGRGLQLLFYSVGIGQISSEVPQNLSASRPQDRQFILSSKKLLLSDSGFYLCAWSVLDSVSPLHFGNGTRLTVT.

This chain links TRBV9 with TRBJ2-7; 7 positions agree with TRBD2. Germline V lookup: CDR1 SGDLS, CDR2 YYNGEE. Trimming removed 3 bases from V and 4 bases from J; junction bases left unmatched: 16. This CDR3 comprises 17 residues. The CDR3 sequence is CASSASRVGGSQYEQYF. The CDR3 DNA follows: TGTGCCAGCAGCGCCTCTAGGGTAGGCGGGAGTCAATACGAGCAGTACTTC. The complete variable domain, with remaining parts taken from reference TRBV9 and TRBJ2-7, reads DSGVTQTPKHLITATGQRVTLRCSPRSGDLSVYWYQQSLDQGLQFLIQYYNGEERAKGNILERFSAQQFPDLHSELNLSSLELGDSALYFCASSASRVGGSQYEQYFGPGTRLTVT.

The chain links TRBV14 to TRBJ1-5, with TRBD1 identical over 7 bases. This CDR3 has 24 amino acids. Losses at the gene ends were 2 bases for V and 4 bases for J; bases not matched to a gene: 32. CDR1 and CDR2 from the germline V gene are SGHDN and FVKESK. Here the CDR3 reads CASSQRRIRTGLRFTTSRNQPQHF. CDR3 in DNA: TGTGCCAGCAGCCAAAGGAGGATAAGGACAGGCCTCAGGTTCACAACGTCCCGGAATCAGCCCCAGCATTTT.

This clone has more than one count but fewer than ten. The genes are TRBV6-4 and TRBJ2-2; no reliable D call. This CDR3 contains 16 residues. Between the trimmed V and J ends, which lost 3 bases and 0 bases, there was a span of 11 bases. In germline, CDR1 is MRHNA, CDR2 SNTAGT. CDR3: CASSEYDPPNTGELFF. CDR3 nucleotide sequence: TGTGCCAGCAGTGAATACGATCCTCCGAACACCGGGGAGCTGTTTTTT.

This chain connects TRBV29-1 to TRBJ2-5, with TRBD2 matching 12 bases. Germline V gene sequence: CDR1 SQVTM, CDR2 ANQGSEA. The ends lost 1 base at V and 1 base at J; junction bases unmatched: 10. CDR3 size: 18 residues. The CDR3 is CSVEGTLAGGKLQETQYF. The CDR3 bases are TGCAGCGTTGAAGGTACCCTAGCGGGAGGGAAGCTCCAAGAGACCCAGTACTTC. Variable domain in full (rest from reference TRBV29-1 and TRBJ2-5): SAVISQKPSRDICQRGTSLTIQCQVDSQVTMMFWYRQQPGQSLTLIATANQGSEATYESGFVIDKFPISRPNLTFSTLTVSNMSPEDSSIYLCSVEGTLAGGKLQETQYFGPGTRLLVL.

The J gene is TRBJ2-1, the V gene TRBV2, with 7 nucleotides matching TRBD2. The V gene end was trimmed by 5 bases and the J gene end by 8 bases; junction bases not matched to a gene: 9. The germline gives CDR1 SNHLY, CDR2 FYNNEI. This CDR3 has 14 residues. The CDR3 region is CASSSYRGVDEQFF. The DNA of the CDR3 is TGTGCCAGCAGTTCCTATCGGGGGGTCGATGAGCAGTTCTTC.

This clone occurred once. Here the CDR3 reads CASSSQFDTGELFF. For the CDR3, the DNA is TGTGCCAGCAGCTCACAGTTTGACACCGGGGAGCTGTTTTTT. The genes are TRBV9 and TRBJ2-2; D gene ambiguous. Germline V gives CDR1 SGDLS, CDR2 YYNGEE. The CDR3 sequence is 14 residues long. The germline V and J ends were trimmed by 4 bases and 3 bases, with 10 bases remaining between them.

This rearrangement joins TRBV27 to TRBJ2-1; TRBD2 might be the D (6 bases). The CDR3 runs to 15 residues. V was clipped by 3 bases and J by 2 bases, with 11 bases between them. The germline CDR1 and CDR2 sequences are MNHEY and SMNVEV (reference sequence). CDR3 nucleotides: TGTGCCAGCAGTTTGGTCGGGAGTCCCTACAATGAGCAGTTCTTC. It yields the protein CASSLVGSPYNEQFF.

This chain connects TRBV28 to TRBJ1-5; TRBD1 matches 10 bases. Per germline, CDR1 MDHEN and CDR2 SYDVKM. Germline trimming cut 6 bases from V and 6 bases from J; bases unmatched to any gene: 2. This CDR3 contains 13 residues. DNA for the CDR3: TGTGCCAGCAGAGGGACAGGGGCTCAGCCCCAGCATTTT. It specifies CASRGTGAQPQHF.

The genes are TRBV18 and TRBJ2-7, with 7 positions matching TRBD2. CDR1 is KGHSH and CDR2 is LQKENI in the germline V gene. V was clipped by 5 bases and J by 3 bases; unmatched bases: 7. This CDR3 comprises 14 residues. The CDR3 DNA follows: TGTGCCAGCTCAGACTCCGGGACTAACTACGAGCAGTACTTC. Translated: CASSDSGTNYEQYF. The full variable domain, rest sourced from reference TRBV18 and TRBJ2-7, is NAGVMQNPRHLVRRRGQEARLRCSPMKGHSHVYWYRQLPEEGLKFMVYLQKENIIDESGMPKERFSAEFPKEGPSILRIQQVVRGDSAAYFCASSDSGTNYEQYFGPGTRLTVT.

V usage is TRBV10-3 and J usage is TRBJ2-2, with D perhaps TRBD2 (6 bases). Trimming took 8 bases from V and 7 from J, leaving 14 bases between them. The CDR3 consists of 13 residues. The germline CDR1 and CDR2 sequences are ENHRY and SYGVKD. The CDR3: CAIVGEVGGELFF. CDR3 coding DNA: TGTGCCATCGTAGGGGAGGTCGGCGGGGAGCTGTTTTTT.

V usage is TRBV5-6 and J usage is TRBJ2-7; TRBD1 matches at 9 bases. J gave up 3 bases and V 0 bases, and 4 bases lay outside the gene matches. Germline V gene sequence: CDR1 SGHDT, CDR2 YYEEEE. The CDR3 extends over 15 amino acids. The CDR3 region has the DNA TGTGCCAGCAGCTTGGGACAGGGGGATTTCTACGAGCAGTACTTC. The encoded protein is CASSLGQGDFYEQYF.

The V and J genes are TRBV6-5 and TRBJ1-1; D is ambiguous. Germline V gives CDR1 MNHEY, CDR2 SVGAGI. V gave up 4 bases and J gave up 4 bases, with 13 bases separating them. The CDR3 sequence is 14 residues long. The CDR3 loop is CASSLYLGSTEAFF. CDR3 nucleotide sequence: TGTGCCAGCAGTTTATACCTAGGGTCCACTGAAGCTTTCTTT.

The chain has TRBV6-4 and TRBJ2-2; a possible D gene is TRBD2 (5 bases). CDR1 and CDR2 (germline): MRHNA, SNTAGT. With 2 bases removed from V and 3 bases from J, the gap between germline ends came to 7 bases. The length of the CDR3 is 14 residues. CDR3 region: CASSDGSDTGELFF. The CDR3 DNA sequence: TGTGCCAGCAGTGACGGTAGCGACACCGGGGAGCTGTTTTTT.

The chain links TRBV6-2 or TRBV6-3 to TRBJ1-5; the match to TRBD1 covers 8 bases. The trim removed 0 bases at V and 5 bases at J, leaving 3 bases unmatched. The CDR3 is 15 amino acids. Germline V gene lookup returns CDR1 MNHEY and CDR2 SVGEGT. As DNA, the CDR3 is TGTGCCAGCAGTTACTCGACAGGGGTCCATCAGCCCCAGCATTTT. Its translation: CASSYSTGVHQPQHF.

CDR3 in DNA: TGTGCCTGGAGTGTACTAGGGACAAATGGTTTCTTT. Protein: CAWSVLGTNGFF. V is TRBV30 and J is TRBJ1-1; maybe TRBD1 (6 bases). Looked up from germline, CDR1 is GTSNPN and CDR2 is SVGIG (reference sequence). This CDR3 region has 12 residues. With 0 bases removed from V and 13 bases from J, the gap between germline ends came to 15 bases.

The chain uses TRBV28 and TRBJ1-1; no clear D. CDR1 and CDR2 (germline): MDHEN, SYDVKM. With 1 base removed from V and 1 base from J, the gap between germline ends came to 10 bases. The CDR3 is made up of 15 amino acids. The CDR3 DNA reads TGTGCCAGCAGTTTATCCAGGACGGGGAACACTGAAGCTTTCTTT. It translates to CASSLSRTGNTEAFF. The full variable domain, in which reference TRBV28 and TRBJ1-1 provide the parts outside the CDR3, is DVKVTQSSRYLVKRTGEKVFLECVQDMDHENMFWYRQDPGLGLRLIYFSYDVKMKEKGDIPEGYSVSREKKERFSLILESASTNQTSMYLCASSLSRTGNTEAFFGQGTRLTVV.